This T cell receptor (beta chain) was recovered during a study of Ad26.COV2.S vaccination and SARS-CoV-2 variants. Overall study results and limits: People who got the vaccine or the placebo had similar non-spike TCR breadth.

Sample treatment: over 15 received Ad26.COV2.S at low or high dose, single or two shots; roughly five received placebo; per-sample allocation not given. All samples were drawn on day 63, counting from the first vaccine or placebo injection. An adult of 18-55 years in Boston served as donor. As to this clone: Its antigen remains unknown.

Using immunoSEQ multiplex PCR, the repertoire was profiled, and TCRdb retains in-frame clones only, with some absent. The table has about 320,000 clones, around four fifths seen once. The receptor's source is a person between 18 and 60 years old who received the Ad26.COV2.S COVID-19 vaccine or a placebo. Sequencing used peripheral blood, obtained in a trial of Ad26.COV2.S vaccine versus placebo.

CDR3 bases: TGTGCCAGCAGTGAAGGCGGGGGGGCCCGAGAGACCCAGTACTTC. The encoded protein is CASSEGGGARETQYF. V usage is TRBV6-1 and J usage is TRBJ2-5; TRBD2 matches 9 bases. J lost 4 bases, V lost 1 base, and 4 bases had no gene match. The CDR3 has 15 amino acids. CDR1 is MNHNS, CDR2 SASEGT, per germline.